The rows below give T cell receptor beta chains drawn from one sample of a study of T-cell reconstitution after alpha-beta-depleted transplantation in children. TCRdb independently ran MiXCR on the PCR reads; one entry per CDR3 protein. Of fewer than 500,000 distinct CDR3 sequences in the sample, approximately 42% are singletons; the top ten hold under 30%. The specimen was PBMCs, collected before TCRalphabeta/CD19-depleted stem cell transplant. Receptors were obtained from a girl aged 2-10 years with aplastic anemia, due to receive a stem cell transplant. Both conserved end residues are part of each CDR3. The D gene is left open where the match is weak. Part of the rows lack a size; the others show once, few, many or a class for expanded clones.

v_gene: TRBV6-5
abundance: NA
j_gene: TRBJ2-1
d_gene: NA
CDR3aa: CASSYSRGDNYNEQFF
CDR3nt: TGTGCCAGCAGTTACTCGAGAGGCGACAATTACAATGAGCAGTTCTTC

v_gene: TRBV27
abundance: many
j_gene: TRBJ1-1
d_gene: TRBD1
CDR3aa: CASSPIQGQTEAFF
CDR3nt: TGTGCCAGCAGTCCTATACAGGGGCAAACTGAAGCTTTCTTT

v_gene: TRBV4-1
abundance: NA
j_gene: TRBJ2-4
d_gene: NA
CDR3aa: CASSSPSKAKNIQYF
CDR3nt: TGCGCCAGCAGTTCCCCCTCGAAAGCCAAAAACATTCAGTACTTC

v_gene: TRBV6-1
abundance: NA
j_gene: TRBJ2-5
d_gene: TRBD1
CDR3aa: CASSGSFRTGRGETQYF
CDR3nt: TGTGCCAGCAGTGGATCCTTTAGGACAGGGCGAGGGGAGACCCAGTACTTC

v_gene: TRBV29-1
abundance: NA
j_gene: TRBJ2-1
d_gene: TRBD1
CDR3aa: CSGGQGPYNEQFF
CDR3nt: TGCAGCGGGGGACAGGGCCCATACAATGAGCAGTTCTTC

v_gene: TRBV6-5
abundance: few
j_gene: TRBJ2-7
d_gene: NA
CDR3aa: CASSYDLDYEQYF
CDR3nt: TGTGCCAGCAGTTACGACTTAGACTACGAGCAGTACTTC

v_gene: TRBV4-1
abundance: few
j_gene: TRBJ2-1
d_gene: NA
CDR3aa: CASSLRGRDNEQFF
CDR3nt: TGCGCCAGCAGCCTACGGGGCAGGGACAATGAGCAGTTCTTC

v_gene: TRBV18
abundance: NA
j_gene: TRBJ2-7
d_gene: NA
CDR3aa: CASSPSGGPLSYEQYF
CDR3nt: TGTGCCAGCTCACCCAGTGGGGGGCCCCTCTCCTACGAGCAGTACTTC

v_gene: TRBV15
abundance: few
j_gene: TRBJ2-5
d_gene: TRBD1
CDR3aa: CATSPRTGGRQETQYF
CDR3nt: TGTGCCACCAGCCCTCGGACAGGGGGGAGGCAAGAGACCCAGTACTTC

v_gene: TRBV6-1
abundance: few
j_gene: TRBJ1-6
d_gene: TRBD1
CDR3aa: CASSDRGLTPLHF
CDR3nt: TGTGCCAGCAGTGACAGGGGGCTAACACCCCTCCACTTT

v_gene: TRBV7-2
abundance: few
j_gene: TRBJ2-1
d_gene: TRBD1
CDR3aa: CASSLFRTGGYNEQFF
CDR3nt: TGTGCCAGCAGCTTATTTCGGACAGGGGGTTACAATGAGCAGTTCTTC

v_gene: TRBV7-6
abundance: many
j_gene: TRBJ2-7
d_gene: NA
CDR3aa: CASSTGSLEQYF
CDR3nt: TGTGCCAGCAGCACCGGGTCACTTGAGCAGTACTTC

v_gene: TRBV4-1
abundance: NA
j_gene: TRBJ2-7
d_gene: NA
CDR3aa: CASSQGSGSQNEQYF
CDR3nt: TGCGCCAGCAGCCAAGGTAGCGGCTCCCAGAACGAGCAGTACTTC

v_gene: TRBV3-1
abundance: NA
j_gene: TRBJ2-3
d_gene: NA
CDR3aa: CASSQLGRVTDTQYF
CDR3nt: TGTGCCAGCAGCCAGCTAGGGCGAGTTACAGATACGCAGTATTTT

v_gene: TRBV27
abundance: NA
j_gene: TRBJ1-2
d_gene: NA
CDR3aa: CASSLGLGSRYGYTF
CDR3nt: TGTGCCAGCAGTTTAGGGCTAGGCTCCCGCTATGGCTACACCTTC

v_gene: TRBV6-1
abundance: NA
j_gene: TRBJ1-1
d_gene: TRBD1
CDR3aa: CASSTTTGLTEAFF
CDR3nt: TGTGCCAGCAGCACGACGACAGGGCTGACTGAAGCTTTCTTT

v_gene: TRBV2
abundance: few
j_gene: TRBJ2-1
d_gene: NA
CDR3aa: CASSEQGTIYEQFF
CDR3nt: TGTGCCAGCAGTGAGCAAGGGACCATATATGAGCAGTTCTTC

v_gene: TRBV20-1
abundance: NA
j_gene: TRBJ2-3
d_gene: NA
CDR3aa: CSEATDTQYF
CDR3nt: TGCAGTGAAGCCACAGATACGCAGTATTTT

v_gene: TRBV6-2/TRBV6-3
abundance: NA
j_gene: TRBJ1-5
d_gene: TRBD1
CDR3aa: CASRGQVNQPQHF
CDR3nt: TGTGCCAGCAGGGGACAGGTCAATCAGCCCCAGCATTTT

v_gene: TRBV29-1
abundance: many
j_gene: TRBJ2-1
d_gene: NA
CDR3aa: CSVGYNEQFF
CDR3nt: TGCAGCGTTGGATACAATGAGCAGTTCTTC

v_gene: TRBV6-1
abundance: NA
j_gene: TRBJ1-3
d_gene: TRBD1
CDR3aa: CASSRTGVGNTIYF
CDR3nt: TGTGCCAGCAGCCGAACAGGGGTTGGAAACACCATATATTTT

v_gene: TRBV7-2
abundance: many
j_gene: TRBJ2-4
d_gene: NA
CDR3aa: CASGRQGLAKNIQYF
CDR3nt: TGTGCCAGCGGGAGACAGGGACTAGCCAAAAACATTCAGTACTTC

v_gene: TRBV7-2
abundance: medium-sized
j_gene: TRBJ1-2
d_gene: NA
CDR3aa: CASSSTSGNYGYTF
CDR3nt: TGTGCCAGCAGCTCGACGTCAGGGAACTATGGCTACACCTTC

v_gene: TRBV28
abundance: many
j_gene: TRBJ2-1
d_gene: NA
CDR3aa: CASSLYSGADRNEQFF
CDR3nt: TGTGCCAGCAGTTTATACTCGGGAGCGGATCGCAATGAGCAGTTCTTC

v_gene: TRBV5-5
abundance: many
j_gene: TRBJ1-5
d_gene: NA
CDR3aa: CASSFSGLSNQPQHF
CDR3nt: TGTGCCAGCAGCTTCTCCGGGCTTAGCAATCAGCCCCAGCATTTT

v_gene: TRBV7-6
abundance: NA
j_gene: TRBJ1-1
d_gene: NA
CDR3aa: CASSRFGGGTEAFF
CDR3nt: TGTGCCAGCAGCCGATTCGGGGGGGGAACTGAAGCTTTCTTT

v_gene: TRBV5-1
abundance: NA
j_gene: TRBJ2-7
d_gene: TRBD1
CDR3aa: CASIGQGSYEQYF
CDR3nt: TGCGCCAGCATCGGACAGGGGAGCTACGAGCAGTACTTC

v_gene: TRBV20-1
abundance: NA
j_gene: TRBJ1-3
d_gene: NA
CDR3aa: CSGRAGNTIYF
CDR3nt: TGCAGTGGTAGGGCTGGAAACACCATATATTTT

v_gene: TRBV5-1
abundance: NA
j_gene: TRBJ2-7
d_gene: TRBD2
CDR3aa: CASRFSSGRGAYEQYF
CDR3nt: TGCGCCAGCAGATTTTCAAGCGGGAGGGGCGCCTACGAGCAGTACTTC

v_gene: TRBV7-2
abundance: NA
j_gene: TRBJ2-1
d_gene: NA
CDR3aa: CASSLYVGQQFF
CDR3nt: TGTGCCAGCAGCTTATACGTGGGGCAGCAGTTCTTC

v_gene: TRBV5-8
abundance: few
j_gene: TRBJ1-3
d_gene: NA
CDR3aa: CASSSRRRAGNTIYF
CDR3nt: TGTGCCAGCAGTTCTCGTCGAAGGGCTGGAAACACCATATATTTT

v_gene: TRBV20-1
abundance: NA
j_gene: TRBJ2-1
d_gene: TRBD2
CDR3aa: CSAAGVAASGIDIHEQFF
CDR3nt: TGCAGTGCTGCCGGGGTGGCGGCTAGCGGGATTGACATCCATGAGCAGTTCTTC

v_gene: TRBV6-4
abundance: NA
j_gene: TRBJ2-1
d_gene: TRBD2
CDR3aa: CASSATSGGASEQFF
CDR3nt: TGTGCCAGCAGTGCTACTAGCGGGGGGGCCTCTGAGCAGTTCTTC

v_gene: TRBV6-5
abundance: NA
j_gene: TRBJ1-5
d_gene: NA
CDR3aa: CASSSRDRDQPQHF
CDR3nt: TGTGCCAGCAGCAGCCGGGACCGCGATCAGCCCCAGCATTTT

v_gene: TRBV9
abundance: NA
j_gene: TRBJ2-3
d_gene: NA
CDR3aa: CASSVGRGRTDTQYF
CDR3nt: TGTGCCAGCAGCGTAGGGCGGGGGCGCACAGATACGCAGTATTTT

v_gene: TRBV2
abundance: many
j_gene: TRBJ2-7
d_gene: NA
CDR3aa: CASRNGGREQYF
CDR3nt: TGTGCCAGCAGGAACGGAGGGCGGGAGCAGTACTTC

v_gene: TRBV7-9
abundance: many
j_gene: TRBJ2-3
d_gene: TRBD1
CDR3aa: CASSAHRGITDTQYF
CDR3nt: TGTGCCAGCAGCGCTCACAGGGGCATCACAGATACGCAGTATTTT

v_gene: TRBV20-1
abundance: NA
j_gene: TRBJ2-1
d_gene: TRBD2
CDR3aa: CSADGQGGLAGAPEQFF
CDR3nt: TGCAGTGCCGACGGACAGGGCGGACTAGCGGGGGCCCCTGAGCAGTTCTTC

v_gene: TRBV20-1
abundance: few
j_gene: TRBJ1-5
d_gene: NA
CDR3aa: CSAMGRVYQPQHF
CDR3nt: TGCAGTGCTATGGGCAGGGTCTATCAGCCCCAGCATTTT

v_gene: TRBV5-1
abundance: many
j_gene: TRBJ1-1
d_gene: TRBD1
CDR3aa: CASSPVVRGTGEAFF
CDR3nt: TGCGCCAGCAGCCCCGTCGTTAGAGGGACAGGTGAAGCTTTCTTT

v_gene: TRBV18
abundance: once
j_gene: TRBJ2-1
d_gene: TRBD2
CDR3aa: CASSPPLAGINEQFF
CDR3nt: TGTGCCAGCTCACCACCTCTAGCGGGAATCAATGAGCAGTTCTTC